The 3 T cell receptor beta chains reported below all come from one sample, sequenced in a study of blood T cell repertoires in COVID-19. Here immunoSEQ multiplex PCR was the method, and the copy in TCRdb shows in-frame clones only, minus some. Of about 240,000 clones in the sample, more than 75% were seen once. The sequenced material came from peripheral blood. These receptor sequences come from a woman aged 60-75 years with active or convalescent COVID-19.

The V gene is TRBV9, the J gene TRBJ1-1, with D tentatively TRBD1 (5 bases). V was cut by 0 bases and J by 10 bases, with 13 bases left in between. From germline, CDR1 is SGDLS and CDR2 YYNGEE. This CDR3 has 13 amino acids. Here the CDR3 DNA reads TGTGCCAGCAGCGTAGTATCTGGGAGGGGAGCTTTCTTT. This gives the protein CASSVVSGRGAFF.

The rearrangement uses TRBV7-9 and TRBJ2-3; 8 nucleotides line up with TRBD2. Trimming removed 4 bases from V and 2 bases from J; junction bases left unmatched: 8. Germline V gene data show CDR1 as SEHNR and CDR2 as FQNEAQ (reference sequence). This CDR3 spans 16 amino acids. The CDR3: CASSSIPRGATDTQYF. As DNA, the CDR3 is TGTGCCAGCAGCTCGATTCCGCGGGGGGCCACAGATACGCAGTATTTT. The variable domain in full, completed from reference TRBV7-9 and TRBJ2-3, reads DTGVSQNPRHKITKRGQNVTFRCDPISEHNRLYWYRQTLGQGPEFLTYFQNEAQLEKSRLLSDRFSAERPKGSFSTLEIQRTEQGDSAMYLCASSSIPRGATDTQYFGPGTRLTVL.

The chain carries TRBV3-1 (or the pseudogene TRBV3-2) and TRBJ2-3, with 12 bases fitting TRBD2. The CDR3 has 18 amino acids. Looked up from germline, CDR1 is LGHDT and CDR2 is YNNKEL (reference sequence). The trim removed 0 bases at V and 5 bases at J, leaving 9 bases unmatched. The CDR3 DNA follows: TGTGCCAGCAGCCAAGAATATCCTAGCGGGGGGGCATTAGATACGCAGTATTTT. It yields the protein CASSQEYPSGGALDTQYF.